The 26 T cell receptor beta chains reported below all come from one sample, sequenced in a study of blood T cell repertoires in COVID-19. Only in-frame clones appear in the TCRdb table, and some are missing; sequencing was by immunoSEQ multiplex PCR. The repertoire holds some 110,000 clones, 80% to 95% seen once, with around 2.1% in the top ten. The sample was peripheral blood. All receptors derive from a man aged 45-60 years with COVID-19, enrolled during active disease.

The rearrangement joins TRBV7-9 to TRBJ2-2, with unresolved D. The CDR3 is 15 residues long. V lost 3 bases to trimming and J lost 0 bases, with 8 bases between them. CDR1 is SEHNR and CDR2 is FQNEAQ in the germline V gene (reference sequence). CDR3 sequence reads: CASSFDTTNTGELFF. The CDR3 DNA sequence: TGTGCCAGCAGCTTCGACACCACGAACACCGGGGAGCTGTTTTTT.

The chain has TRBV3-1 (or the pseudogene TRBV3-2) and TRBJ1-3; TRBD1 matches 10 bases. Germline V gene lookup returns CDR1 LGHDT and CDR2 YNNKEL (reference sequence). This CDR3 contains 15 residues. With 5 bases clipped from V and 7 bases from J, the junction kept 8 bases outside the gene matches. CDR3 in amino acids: CASSSTGGNTNTIYF. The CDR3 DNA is TGTGCCAGCAGCTCGACAGGGGGCAATACGAACACCATATATTTT.

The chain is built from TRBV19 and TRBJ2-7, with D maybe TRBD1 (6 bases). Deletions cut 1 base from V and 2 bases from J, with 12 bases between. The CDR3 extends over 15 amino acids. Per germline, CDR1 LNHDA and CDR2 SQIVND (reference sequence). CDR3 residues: CASSIGQGPTYEQYF. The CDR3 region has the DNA TGTGCCAGTAGTATAGGTCAGGGGCCGACCTACGAGCAGTACTTC.

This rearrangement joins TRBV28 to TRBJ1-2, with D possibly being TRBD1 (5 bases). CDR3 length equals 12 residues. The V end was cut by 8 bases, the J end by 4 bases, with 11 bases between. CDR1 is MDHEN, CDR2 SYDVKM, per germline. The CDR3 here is CASLRTPYGYTF. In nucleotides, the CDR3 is TGTGCCAGCCTGAGGACACCCTATGGCTACACCTTC.

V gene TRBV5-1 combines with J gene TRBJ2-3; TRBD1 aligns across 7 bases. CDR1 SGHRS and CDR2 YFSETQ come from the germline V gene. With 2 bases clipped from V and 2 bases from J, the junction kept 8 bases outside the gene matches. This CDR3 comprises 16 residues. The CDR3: CASSFITGAPTDTQYF. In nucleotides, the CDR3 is TGCGCCAGCAGCTTCATAACAGGGGCCCCCACAGATACGCAGTATTTT.

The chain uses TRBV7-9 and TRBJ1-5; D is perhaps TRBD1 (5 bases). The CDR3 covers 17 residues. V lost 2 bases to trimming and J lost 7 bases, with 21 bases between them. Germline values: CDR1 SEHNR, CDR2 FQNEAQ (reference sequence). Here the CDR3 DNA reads TGTGCCAGCAGCTTAAGCAGGGACCCGGGGGAGTGGCAGCCCCAGCATTTT. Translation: CASSLSRDPGEWQPQHF.

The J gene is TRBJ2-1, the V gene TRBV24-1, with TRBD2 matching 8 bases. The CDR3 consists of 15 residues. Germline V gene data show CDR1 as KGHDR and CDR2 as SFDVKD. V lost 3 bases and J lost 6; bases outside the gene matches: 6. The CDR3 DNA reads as TGTGCCACCAGTGATCGGACTAGCTGGGCCAATGAGCAGTTCTTC. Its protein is CATSDRTSWANEQFF.

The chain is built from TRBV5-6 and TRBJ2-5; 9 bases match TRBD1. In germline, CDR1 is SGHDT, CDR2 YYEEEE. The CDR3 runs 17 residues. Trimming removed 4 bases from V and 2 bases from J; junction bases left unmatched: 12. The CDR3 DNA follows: TGTGCCAGCAGCGACCTCGGGACAGGGTGGGCGCAAGAGACCCAGTACTTC. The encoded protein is CASSDLGTGWAQETQYF.

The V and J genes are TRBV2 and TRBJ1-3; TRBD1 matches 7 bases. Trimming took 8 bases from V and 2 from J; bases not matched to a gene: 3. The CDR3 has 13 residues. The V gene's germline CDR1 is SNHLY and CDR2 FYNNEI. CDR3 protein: CASSTGAGNTIYF. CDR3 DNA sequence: TGTGCCAGCTCAACAGGGGCTGGAAACACCATATATTTT.

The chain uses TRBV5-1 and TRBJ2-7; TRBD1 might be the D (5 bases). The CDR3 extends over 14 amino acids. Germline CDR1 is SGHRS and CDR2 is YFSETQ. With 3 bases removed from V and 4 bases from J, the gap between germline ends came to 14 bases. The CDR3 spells CASSYLQANYEQYV. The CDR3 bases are TGCGCCAGCAGCTACTTACAGGCGAATTACGAGCAGTACGTC.

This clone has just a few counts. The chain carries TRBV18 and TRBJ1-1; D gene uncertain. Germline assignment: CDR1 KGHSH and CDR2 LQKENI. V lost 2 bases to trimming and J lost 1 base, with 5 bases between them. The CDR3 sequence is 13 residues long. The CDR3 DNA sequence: TGTGCCAGCTCACCAGCAGGGAACACTGAAGCTTTCTTT. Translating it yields CASSPAGNTEAFF.

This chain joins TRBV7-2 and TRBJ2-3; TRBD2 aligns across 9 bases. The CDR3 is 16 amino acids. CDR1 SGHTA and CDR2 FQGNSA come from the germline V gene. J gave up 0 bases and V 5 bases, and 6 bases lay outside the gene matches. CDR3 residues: CASSQGLAPSTDTQYF. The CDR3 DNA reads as TGTGCCAGCAGCCAGGGACTAGCACCTAGCACAGATACGCAGTATTTT.

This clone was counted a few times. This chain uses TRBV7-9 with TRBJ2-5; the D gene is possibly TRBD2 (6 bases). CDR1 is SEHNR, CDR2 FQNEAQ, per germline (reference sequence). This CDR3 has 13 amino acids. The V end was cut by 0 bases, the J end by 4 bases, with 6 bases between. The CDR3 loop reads CASSLAGGETQYF. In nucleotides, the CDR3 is TGTGCCAGCAGCTTAGCGGGGGGAGAGACCCAGTACTTC.

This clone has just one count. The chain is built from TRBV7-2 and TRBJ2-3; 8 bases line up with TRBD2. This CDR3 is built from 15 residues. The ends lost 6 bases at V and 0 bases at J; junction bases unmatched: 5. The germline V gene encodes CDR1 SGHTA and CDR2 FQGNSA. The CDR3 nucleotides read TGTGCCAGCAGGATAGCGGGGCTTAGCACAGATACGCAGTATTTT. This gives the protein CASRIAGLSTDTQYF.

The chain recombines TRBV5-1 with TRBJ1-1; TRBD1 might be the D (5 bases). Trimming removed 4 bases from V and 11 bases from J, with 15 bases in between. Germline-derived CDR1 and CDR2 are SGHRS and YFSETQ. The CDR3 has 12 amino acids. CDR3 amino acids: CASSGERGGAFF. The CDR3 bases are TGCGCCAGCAGCGGGGAGAGGGGAGGGGCTTTCTTT.

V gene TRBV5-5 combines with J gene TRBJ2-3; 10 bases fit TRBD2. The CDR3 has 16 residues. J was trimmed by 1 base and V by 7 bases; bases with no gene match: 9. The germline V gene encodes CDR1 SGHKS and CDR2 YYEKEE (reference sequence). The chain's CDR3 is CASLLSGTSGTDTQYF. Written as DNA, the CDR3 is TGTGCCAGCCTCTTGAGCGGGACTAGCGGCACAGATACGCAGTATTTT. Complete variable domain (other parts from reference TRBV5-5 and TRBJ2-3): DAGVTQSPTHLIKTRGQQVTLRCSPISGHKSVSWYQQVLGQGPQFIFQYYEKEERGRGNFPDRFSARQFPNYSSELNVNALLLGDSALYLCASLLSGTSGTDTQYFGPGTRLTVL.

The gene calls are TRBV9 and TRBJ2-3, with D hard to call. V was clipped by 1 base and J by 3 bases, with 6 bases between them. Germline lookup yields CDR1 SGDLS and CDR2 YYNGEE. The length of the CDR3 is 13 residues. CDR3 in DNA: TGTGCCAGCAGCGTATACGGGACAGATACGCAGTATTTT. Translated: CASSVYGTDTQYF. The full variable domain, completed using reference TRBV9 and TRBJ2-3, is DSGVTQTPKHLITATGQRVTLRCSPRSGDLSVYWYQQSLDQGLQFLIQYYNGEERAKGNILERFSAQQFPDLHSELNLSSLELGDSALYFCASSVYGTDTQYFGPGTRLTVL.

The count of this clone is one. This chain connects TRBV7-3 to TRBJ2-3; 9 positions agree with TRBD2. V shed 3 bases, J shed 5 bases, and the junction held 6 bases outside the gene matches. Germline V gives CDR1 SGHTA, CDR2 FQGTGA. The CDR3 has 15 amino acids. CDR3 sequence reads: CASSLAGGPGDTQYF. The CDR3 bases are TGTGCCAGCAGCTTGGCGGGAGGGCCCGGAGATACGCAGTATTTT.

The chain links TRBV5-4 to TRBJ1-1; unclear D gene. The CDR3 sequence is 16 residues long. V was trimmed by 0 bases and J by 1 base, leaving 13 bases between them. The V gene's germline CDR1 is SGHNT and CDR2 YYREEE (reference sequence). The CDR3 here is CASSLGGPVTNTEAFF. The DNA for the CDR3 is TGTGCCAGCAGCTTGGGAGGGCCAGTGACGAACACTGAAGCTTTCTTT.

This chain's CDR3 is CASRGGNNSPLHF. The CDR3 DNA reads as TGCGCCAGCAGAGGAGGAAATAATTCACCCCTCCACTTT. V is TRBV5-1 and J is TRBJ1-6; D unclear. Germline V gene sequence: CDR1 SGHRS, CDR2 YFSETQ. V was cut by 5 bases and J by 5 bases, with 8 bases left in between. The CDR3 loop spans 13 amino acids.

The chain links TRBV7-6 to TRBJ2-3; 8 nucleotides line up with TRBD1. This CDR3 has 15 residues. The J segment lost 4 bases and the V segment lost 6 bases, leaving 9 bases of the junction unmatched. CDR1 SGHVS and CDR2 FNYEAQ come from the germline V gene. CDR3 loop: CASSFGQGLADTQYF. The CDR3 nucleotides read TGTGCCAGCAGTTTTGGACAGGGCCTCGCAGATACGCAGTATTTT. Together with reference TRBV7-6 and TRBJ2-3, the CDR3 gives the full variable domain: GAGVSQSPRYKVTKRGQDVALRCDPISGHVSLYWYRQALGQGPEFLTYFNYEAQQDKSGLPNDRFSAERPEGSISTLTIQRTEQRDSAMYRCASSFGQGLADTQYFGPGTRLTVL.

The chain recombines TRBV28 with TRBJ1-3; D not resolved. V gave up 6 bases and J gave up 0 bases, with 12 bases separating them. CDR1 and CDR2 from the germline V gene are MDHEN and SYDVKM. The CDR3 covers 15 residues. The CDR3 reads CASSKPRGSGNTIYF. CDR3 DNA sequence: TGTGCCAGCAGCAAACCCCGGGGCTCTGGAAACACCATATATTTT. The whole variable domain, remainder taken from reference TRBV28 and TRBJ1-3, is DVKVTQSSRYLVKRTGEKVFLECVQDMDHENMFWYRQDPGLGLRLIYFSYDVKMKEKGDIPEGYSVSREKKERFSLILESASTNQTSMYLCASSKPRGSGNTIYFGEGSWLTVV.

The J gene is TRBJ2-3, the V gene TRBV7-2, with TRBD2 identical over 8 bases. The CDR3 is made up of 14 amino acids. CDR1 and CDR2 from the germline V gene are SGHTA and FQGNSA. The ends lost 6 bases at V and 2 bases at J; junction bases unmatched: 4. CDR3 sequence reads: CASSKTSATDTQYF. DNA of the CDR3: TGTGCCAGCAGTAAGACTAGCGCCACAGATACGCAGTATTTT. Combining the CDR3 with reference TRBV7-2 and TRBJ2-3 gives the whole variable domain GAGVSQSPSNKVTEKGKDVELRCDPISGHTALYWYRQSLGQGLEFLIYFQGNSAPDKSGLPSDRFSAERTGGSVSTLTIQRTQQEDSAVYLCASSKTSATDTQYFGPGTRLTVL.

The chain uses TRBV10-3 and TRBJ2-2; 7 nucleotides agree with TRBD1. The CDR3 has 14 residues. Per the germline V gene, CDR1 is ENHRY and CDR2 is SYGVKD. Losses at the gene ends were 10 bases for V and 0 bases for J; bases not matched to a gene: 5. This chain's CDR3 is CATGQIANTGELFF. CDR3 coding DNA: TGTGCCACGGGACAGATCGCGAACACCGGGGAGCTGTTTTTT.

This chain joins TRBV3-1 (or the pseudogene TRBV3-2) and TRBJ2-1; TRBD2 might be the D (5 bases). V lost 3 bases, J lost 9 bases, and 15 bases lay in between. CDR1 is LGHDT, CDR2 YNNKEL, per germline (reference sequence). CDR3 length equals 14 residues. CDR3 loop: CASSQSMWSGEQFF. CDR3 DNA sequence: TGTGCCAGCAGCCAGTCGATGTGGAGCGGTGAGCAGTTCTTC.

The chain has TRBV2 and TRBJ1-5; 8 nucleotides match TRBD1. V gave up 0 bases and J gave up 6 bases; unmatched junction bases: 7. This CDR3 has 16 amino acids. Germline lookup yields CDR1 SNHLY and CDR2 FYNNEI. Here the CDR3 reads CASSEAGQGRSQPQHF. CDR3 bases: TGTGCCAGCAGTGAAGCCGGACAGGGCCGAAGTCAGCCCCAGCATTTT.